This T cell receptor (beta chain) was captured in a study of T cell responses to AZD1222 COVID-19 vaccine. The study's findings and limits: Repertoire samples came only from after the peak T cell response.

Some clones are missing from TCRdb's copy, which holds only in-frame ones; the method was immunoSEQ multiplex PCR. The repertoire consists of roughly 130,000 clones, with 86% occurring once and the leading ten covering approximately 12%. Looked up from germline, CDR1 is LGHDT and CDR2 is YNNKEL (reference sequence). The CDR3 contains 14 residues. Trimming took off 4 bases at V and 0 bases at J, with 6 bases between the two ends. About this clone itself: No antigen is known for it.

The input for sequencing was peripheral blood, taken on day 0 of AZD1222 vaccination. The chain joins TRBV3-1 (or the pseudogene TRBV3-2) to TRBJ1-4, with unresolved D. The clonotype comes from an adult in good health. CDR3 in DNA: TGTGCCAGCAGCCTAACAACAACTAATGAAAAACTGTTTTTT. Residues: CASSLTTTNEKLFF.